This T cell receptor beta chain stems from a study of T cells in Graves' hyperthyroidism and ophthalmopathy. This clonotype was observed a handful of times. Researchers amplified the TCR beta CDR3 regions from RNA transcripts. RT-PCR in the first round (using the HTBI primer set) targeted the TCR CDR3. TCRdb itself ran the multiplex PCR reads through MiXCR, one entry per CDR3 protein. The sample shows around 700,000 distinct CDR3 sequences, 15% to 20% of them seen only once. This clonotype originated in a woman between 45 and 65 years old with Graves' hyperthyroidism that later progressed to Graves' ophthalmopathy. Material for sequencing was blood.

Written as DNA, the CDR3 is TGTGCCAGCAGTGAGGGGCCCGGTCCGACTGAAGCTTTCTTT. It codes for CASSEGPGPTEAFF. The chain links TRBV6-1 to TRBJ1-1; D perhaps matches TRBD1 (5 bases). The CDR3 is made up of 14 amino acids. V shed 3 bases and J shed 5 bases, with 13 bases lying between them. Germline CDR1 MNHNS, CDR2 SASEGT.